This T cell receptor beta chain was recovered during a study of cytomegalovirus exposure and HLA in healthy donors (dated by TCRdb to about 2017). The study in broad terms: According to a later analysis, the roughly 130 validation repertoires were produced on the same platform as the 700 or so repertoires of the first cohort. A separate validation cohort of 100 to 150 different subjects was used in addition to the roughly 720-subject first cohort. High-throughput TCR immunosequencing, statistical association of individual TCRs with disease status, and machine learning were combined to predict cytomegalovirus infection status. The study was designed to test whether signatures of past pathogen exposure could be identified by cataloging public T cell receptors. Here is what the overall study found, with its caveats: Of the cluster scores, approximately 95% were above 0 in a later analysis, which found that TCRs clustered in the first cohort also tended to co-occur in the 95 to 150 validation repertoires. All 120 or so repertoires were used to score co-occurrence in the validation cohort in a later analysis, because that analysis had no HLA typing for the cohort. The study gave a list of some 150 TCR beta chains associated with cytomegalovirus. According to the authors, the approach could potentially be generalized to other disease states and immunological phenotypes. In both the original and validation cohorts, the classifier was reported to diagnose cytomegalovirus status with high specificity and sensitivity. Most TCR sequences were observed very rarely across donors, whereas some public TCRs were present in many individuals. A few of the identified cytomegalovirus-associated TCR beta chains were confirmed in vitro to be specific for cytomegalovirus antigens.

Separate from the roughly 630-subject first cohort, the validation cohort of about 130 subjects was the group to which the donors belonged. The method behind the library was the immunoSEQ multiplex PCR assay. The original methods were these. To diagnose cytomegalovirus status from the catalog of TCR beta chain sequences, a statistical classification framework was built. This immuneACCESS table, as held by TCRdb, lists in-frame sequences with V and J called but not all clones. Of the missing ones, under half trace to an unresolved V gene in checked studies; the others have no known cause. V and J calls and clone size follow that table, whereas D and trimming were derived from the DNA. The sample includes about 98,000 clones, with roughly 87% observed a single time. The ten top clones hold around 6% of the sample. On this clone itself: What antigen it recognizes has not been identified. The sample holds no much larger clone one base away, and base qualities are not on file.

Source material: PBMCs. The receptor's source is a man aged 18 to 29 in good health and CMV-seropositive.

The CDR3 loop reads CASSLDGDGYTF. In nucleotide form, the sequence is TGTGCCAGCAGCTTAGACGGGGATGGCTACACCTTC. The rearrangement combines TRBV5-4 with TRBJ1-2; the D gene assignment is ambiguous. The germline V gene encodes CDR1 SGHNT and CDR2 YYREEE (reference sequence). The junction carries 8 bases between V and J, which are trimmed by 2 bases and 6 bases respectively. The CDR3 sequence holds 12 residues, the cysteine and phenylalanine included. Only the CDR3 portion is preserved as DNA: 36 bases, with reading frame beginning at the first base.